This is a list of T cell receptor beta chains from one sample in a study of T cell repertoires in cytomegalovirus infection. TCRdb re-called the reads with MiXCR, one entry per CDR3 protein. This table has some 320,000 distinct CDR3 sequences, more than 8% appearing once. Sequenced input: PBMCs. Source of these receptors: a human donor in good health (CMV status not recorded). Some clones in this sample may be carry-over from other donors' samples. The conserved cysteine and the conserved F or W are not part of the CDR3 here. Size is omitted from some rows. Given values are once, few, many or a class for expanded clones.

clone_size: .; v_call: TRBV10-3; j_call: TRBJ1-5; cdr3_aa: AISEDREHQH
clone_size: many; v_call: TRBV7-2; j_call: TRBJ2-2; cdr3_aa: ASTGTRTGELF
clone_size: many; v_call: TRBV20-1; j_call: TRBJ2-5; cdr3_aa: SAPEAGLETQY
clone_size: many; v_call: TRBV12-3/TRBV12-4; j_call: TRBJ2-7; cdr3_aa: ASSYMGLIREQY
clone_size: many; v_call: TRBV11-3; j_call: TRBJ2-1; cdr3_aa: ASSLGGRDNNEQF
clone_size: .; v_call: TRBV20-1; j_call: TRBJ2-3; cdr3_aa: SARLLTSTDTQY
clone_size: many; v_call: TRBV7-2; j_call: TRBJ2-4; cdr3_aa: ASSLNPGLAGDIQY
clone_size: .; v_call: TRBV7-2; j_call: TRBJ1-1; cdr3_aa: ASSLNGHRGWGTEAF
clone_size: few; v_call: TRBV6-5; j_call: TRBJ2-7; cdr3_aa: ASTGTYEQY
clone_size: few; v_call: TRBV6-5; j_call: TRBJ2-2; cdr3_aa: ASSPTNVGGELF
clone_size: many; v_call: TRBV7-9; j_call: TRBJ2-2; cdr3_aa: ASTPTGPNTGELF
clone_size: few; v_call: TRBV7-9; j_call: TRBJ1-1; cdr3_aa: ASSHSAQENTEAF
clone_size: many; v_call: TRBV7-2; j_call: TRBJ1-6; cdr3_aa: ASSLYQGSGSPLH
clone_size: few; v_call: TRBV28; j_call: TRBJ1-3; cdr3_aa: ASGRQLGNTIY
clone_size: many; v_call: TRBV12-3/TRBV12-4; j_call: TRBJ2-1; cdr3_aa: ASSLRPRNEQF
clone_size: .; v_call: TRBV20-1; j_call: TRBJ2-1; cdr3_aa: SAKDYNEQF
clone_size: .; v_call: TRBV6-8; j_call: TRBJ2-1; cdr3_aa: ATRARATYNEQF
clone_size: .; v_call: TRBV11-2; j_call: TRBJ2-7; cdr3_aa: ASSLVAGLPYEQY
clone_size: many; v_call: TRBV7-3; j_call: TRBJ1-1; cdr3_aa: ASSRDRATEAF
clone_size: few; v_call: TRBV5-4; j_call: TRBJ2-1; cdr3_aa: ASSLQGARNEQF
clone_size: many; v_call: TRBV7-6; j_call: TRBJ2-7; cdr3_aa: ASSSYRDYEQY
clone_size: .; v_call: TRBV5-4; j_call: TRBJ1-1; cdr3_aa: ASNGGGDRTNTEAF